This T cell receptor (beta chain) is drawn from a study of blood T cell repertoires in COVID-19. As for the study in general: Samples taken during acute and convalescent COVID-19 were collected in the United States, Italy and Spain. Sample material is recorded as cDNA or gDNA derived from T cells, B-cell-depleted T cells, or PBMCs.

Recruited during active infection, patients (from Seattle) were subsequently followed longitudinally. The V gene end was trimmed by 3 bases and the J gene end by 3 bases; junction bases not matched to a gene: 4. This CDR3 region has 15 residues. Germline CDR1 reads MNHEY; CDR2 reads SMNVEV (reference sequence). Libraries were prepared by immunoSEQ multiplex PCR; TCRdb keeps only in-frame clonotypes and omits some of them. Of a few hundred thousand clones detected, more than 80% appear once; the ten largest clones hold under 4%. This chain uses TRBV27 with TRBJ1-3; 8 nucleotides align to TRBD1. This clonotype was sampled from a woman aged 25 to 45 with COVID-19, enrolled during active disease. The source material was peripheral blood. Here the CDR3 DNA reads TGTGCCAGCAGTTTCCAGGGGGCTAGTGGAAACACCATATATTTT. Encoded protein: CASSFQGASGNTIYF.